The rows below give T cell receptor beta chains drawn from one sample of a study of T cells after yellow fever vaccination. Via MiXCR, TCRdb re-called the 5' RACE reads, giving one row per CDR3 protein. The sample shows some 300,000 distinct CDR3 sequences, approximately 12% of them seen only once. The sequenced sample was CD4+ T cells sorted from PBMCs, obtained 45 days after the yellow fever booster vaccination. These TCRs come from a man between 18 and 35 years old who received the YFV17D yellow fever vaccine. Both conserved end residues are part of each CDR3. A D gene is named only where the DNA matches it firmly. The size field is filled for only some rows; it gives once, few, many or a size class.

clone size: few; J gene: TRBJ2-3; D gene: -; V gene: TRBV6-5; CDR3 DNA: TGTGCCAGCAGTAATCGAGGGGGGAGGGGCGCAGATACGCAGTATTTT; CDR3 protein: CASSNRGGRGADTQYF
clone size: -; J gene: TRBJ2-1; D gene: -; V gene: TRBV14; CDR3 DNA: TGTGCCAGCAGCCAATACGGGGCTAGATACAATGAGCAGTTCTTC; CDR3 protein: CASSQYGARYNEQFF
clone size: -; J gene: TRBJ1-1; D gene: TRBD1; V gene: TRBV3-1; CDR3 DNA: TGTGCCAGCAGCCCGGGACAGGGACGCCCGGGATACACTGAAGCTTTCTTT; CDR3 protein: CASSPGQGRPGYTEAFF
clone size: -; J gene: TRBJ1-4; D gene: -; V gene: TRBV5-1; CDR3 DNA: TGCGCCAGCAGGCTTACCTCGGCTCCCGCTAATGAAAAACTGTTTTTT; CDR3 protein: CASRLTSAPANEKLFF
clone size: many; J gene: TRBJ1-5; D gene: -; V gene: TRBV7-2; CDR3 DNA: TGTGCCAGCAGCTTAGAGGCAGGGGGCAATCAGCCCCAGCATTTT; CDR3 protein: CASSLEAGGNQPQHF
clone size: many; J gene: TRBJ1-1; D gene: TRBD1; V gene: TRBV11-2; CDR3 DNA: TGTGCCAGCAGCTATATATACAGGGGATTGACTGAAGCTTTCTTT; CDR3 protein: CASSYIYRGLTEAFF
clone size: -; J gene: TRBJ2-6; D gene: -; V gene: TRBV4-3; CDR3 DNA: TGCGCCAGCAGCCAAGATAACGGGGCCAACGTCCTGACTTTC; CDR3 protein: CASSQDNGANVLTF
clone size: few; J gene: TRBJ1-5; D gene: -; V gene: TRBV7-2; CDR3 DNA: TGTGCCAGCAGCTTAAACATAGGAACTCATCAGCCCCAGCATTTT; CDR3 protein: CASSLNIGTHQPQHF
clone size: few; J gene: TRBJ2-5; D gene: -; V gene: TRBV10-1; CDR3 DNA: TGCGCCAGCAGTGAGGCGGCCGGGGAGACCCAGTACTTC; CDR3 protein: CASSEAAGETQYF
clone size: -; J gene: TRBJ1-6; D gene: -; V gene: TRBV6-5; CDR3 DNA: TGTGCCAGCAGCCCCTCCCAGGGCCCGGGGTCACCCCTCCACTTT; CDR3 protein: CASSPSQGPGSPLHF
clone size: -; J gene: TRBJ2-3; D gene: -; V gene: TRBV19; CDR3 DNA: TGTGCCAGTAGGGACAGATCCACAGATACGCAGTATTTT; CDR3 protein: CASRDRSTDTQYF
clone size: -; J gene: TRBJ1-6; D gene: TRBD1; V gene: TRBV20-1; CDR3 DNA: TGCAGTGCGTCCCCCGACAGGGATTCACCCCTCCACTTT; CDR3 protein: CSASPDRDSPLHF
clone size: -; J gene: TRBJ2-7; D gene: TRBD1; V gene: TRBV5-6; CDR3 DNA: TGTGCCAGCAGCTTACGACAGGGACGCTACGAGCAGTACTTC; CDR3 protein: CASSLRQGRYEQYF
clone size: many; J gene: TRBJ2-1; D gene: -; V gene: TRBV5-4; CDR3 DNA: TGTGCCAGCAGCTTGATGACGAGTTCCTACAATGAGCAGTTCTTC; CDR3 protein: CASSLMTSSYNEQFF
clone size: -; J gene: TRBJ1-2; D gene: -; V gene: TRBV5-6; CDR3 DNA: TGTGCCAGCAGCCCGTTGACAGGCGCGAACTATGGCTACACCTTC; CDR3 protein: CASSPLTGANYGYTF
clone size: -; J gene: TRBJ2-5; D gene: -; V gene: TRBV6-6; CDR3 DNA: TGTGCCAGCAGTTACGGAAGGTACCAAGAGACCCAGTACTTC; CDR3 protein: CASSYGRYQETQYF
clone size: -; J gene: TRBJ2-3; D gene: -; V gene: TRBV5-4; CDR3 DNA: TGTGCCAGCAGCACGGACCTGAGTACGCAGTATTTT; CDR3 protein: CASSTDLSTQYF
clone size: many; J gene: TRBJ2-3; D gene: -; V gene: TRBV20-1; CDR3 DNA: TGCAGTGTAAGAGGGGCAGATACGCAGTATTTT; CDR3 protein: CSVRGADTQYF
clone size: -; J gene: TRBJ1-3; D gene: -; V gene: TRBV7-2; CDR3 DNA: TGTGCCAGCAGCTTAGGAGCGGGGCCCCACTCTGGAAACACCATATATTTT; CDR3 protein: CASSLGAGPHSGNTIYF
clone size: -; J gene: TRBJ1-5; D gene: TRBD1; V gene: TRBV2; CDR3 DNA: TGTGCCAGCAGCGGACAGGAACTCAGCAATCAGCCCCAGCATTTT; CDR3 protein: CASSGQELSNQPQHF
clone size: few; J gene: TRBJ1-2; D gene: -; V gene: TRBV6-1; CDR3 DNA: TGTGCCAGCAGGGCTGGAACAGACTATGGCTACACCTTC; CDR3 protein: CASRAGTDYGYTF
clone size: -; J gene: TRBJ1-2; D gene: -; V gene: TRBV28; CDR3 DNA: TGTGCCAGCAGGGACGGGCGGACCTATGGCTACACCTTC; CDR3 protein: CASRDGRTYGYTF
clone size: few; J gene: TRBJ2-3; D gene: -; V gene: TRBV9; CDR3 DNA: TGTGCCAGCAGCGCGGAGGGGGCAGGTTCAGATACGCAGTATTTT; CDR3 protein: CASSAEGAGSDTQYF
clone size: many; J gene: TRBJ2-1; D gene: -; V gene: TRBV20-1; CDR3 DNA: TGCAGTGCTAGAGGGTGGGGCAATGAGCAGTTCTTC; CDR3 protein: CSARGWGNEQFF
clone size: few; J gene: TRBJ1-1; D gene: -; V gene: TRBV12-5; CDR3 DNA: TGTGCTAGTGGCTTATCAGGAGCAGCTTTCTTT; CDR3 protein: CASGLSGAAFF
clone size: -; J gene: TRBJ2-1; D gene: -; V gene: TRBV6-6; CDR3 DNA: TGTGCCAGCAGTCCCCCCGGCCGGGTGGCCTGGGATGAGCAGTTCTTC; CDR3 protein: CASSPPGRVAWDEQFF
clone size: -; J gene: TRBJ2-6; D gene: -; V gene: TRBV5-6; CDR3 DNA: TGTGCCAGCAGCTTGATGGGGCCGACCTCTGGGGCCAACGTCCTGACTTTC; CDR3 protein: CASSLMGPTSGANVLTF
clone size: -; J gene: TRBJ2-5; D gene: -; V gene: TRBV7-2; CDR3 DNA: TGTGCCAGCAGCGCCTACTCGGAGACCCAGTACTTC; CDR3 protein: CASSAYSETQYF
clone size: -; J gene: TRBJ1-1; D gene: -; V gene: TRBV7-2; CDR3 DNA: TGTGCCAGCAGCTGGGACGGCCGTTACACTGAAGCTTTCTTT; CDR3 protein: CASSWDGRYTEAFF
clone size: -; J gene: TRBJ2-3; D gene: -; V gene: TRBV5-1; CDR3 DNA: TGCGCCAGCAGCCCCCAGCCCCGCCGCCTTGACACGCAGTATTTT; CDR3 protein: CASSPQPRRLDTQYF
clone size: -; J gene: TRBJ1-6; D gene: -; V gene: TRBV6-6; CDR3 DNA: TGTGCCAGCAGCCGAAGGGTGGTAGGGAGCTCCTATAATTCACCCCTCCACTTT; CDR3 protein: CASSRRVVGSSYNSPLHF
clone size: -; J gene: TRBJ1-2; D gene: TRBD1; V gene: TRBV4-1; CDR3 DNA: TGCGCCAGCAGCCAAGGTGGGACAGGCGGCTACACCTTC; CDR3 protein: CASSQGGTGGYTF
clone size: many; J gene: TRBJ1-4; D gene: -; V gene: TRBV6-2/TRBV6-3; CDR3 DNA: TGTGCCAGCAGCTCCGACAGAAGTAATGAAAAACTGTTTTTT; CDR3 protein: CASSSDRSNEKLFF
clone size: -; J gene: TRBJ2-3; D gene: -; V gene: TRBV6-5; CDR3 DNA: TGTGCCAGCAGTCCCGGGGGGCCCAGCACAGATACGCAGTATTTT; CDR3 protein: CASSPGGPSTDTQYF
clone size: few; J gene: TRBJ1-2; D gene: TRBD1; V gene: TRBV5-4; CDR3 DNA: TGTGCCAGCAGCTTGGGGCACAGGGGGCAGGACTATGGCTACACCTTC; CDR3 protein: CASSLGHRGQDYGYTF
clone size: -; J gene: TRBJ1-3; D gene: -; V gene: TRBV18; CDR3 DNA: TGTGCCAGCTCCCCCCGGGACACCAGCTCTGGAAACACCATATATTTT; CDR3 protein: CASSPRDTSSGNTIYF
clone size: -; J gene: TRBJ1-1; D gene: -; V gene: TRBV20-1; CDR3 DNA: TGCAGTGCTAGAGACAGGAGACAGAACACTGAAGCTTTCTTT; CDR3 protein: CSARDRRQNTEAFF
clone size: -; J gene: TRBJ1-3; D gene: -; V gene: TRBV18; CDR3 DNA: TGTGCCAGCTCACCACCGGCGTATCGAAACACCATATATTTT; CDR3 protein: CASSPPAYRNTIYF
clone size: few; J gene: TRBJ2-1; D gene: TRBD2; V gene: TRBV7-3; CDR3 DNA: TGTGCCAGCAGCTATGTGGGGGGGTACAATGAGCAGTTCTTC; CDR3 protein: CASSYVGGYNEQFF
clone size: few; J gene: TRBJ1-5; D gene: -; V gene: TRBV5-1; CDR3 DNA: TGCGCCAGCAGCTCTGGAACAGGGCAGGGTCAGCCCCAGCATTTT; CDR3 protein: CASSSGTGQGQPQHF
clone size: few; J gene: TRBJ1-1; D gene: -; V gene: TRBV7-9; CDR3 DNA: TGTGCCAGCAGCTTAGGTTTCAGGGGAACAGCCGCTGAAGCTTTCTTT; CDR3 protein: CASSLGFRGTAAEAFF
clone size: few; J gene: TRBJ1-2; D gene: -; V gene: TRBV5-1; CDR3 DNA: TGCGCCAGCAGCTCGGGAACGATTAACTATGGCTACACCTTC; CDR3 protein: CASSSGTINYGYTF
clone size: -; J gene: TRBJ2-7; D gene: TRBD2; V gene: TRBV6-6; CDR3 DNA: TGTGCCAGCAGTTCCAGGACTAGCGGGGGGCTTAACCCCTACGAGCAGTACTTC; CDR3 protein: CASSSRTSGGLNPYEQYF
clone size: few; J gene: TRBJ1-2; D gene: -; V gene: TRBV6-6; CDR3 DNA: TGTGCCAGCACCCGAACAGGAGTTAACTATGGCTACACCTTC; CDR3 protein: CASTRTGVNYGYTF
clone size: many; J gene: TRBJ2-4; D gene: -; V gene: TRBV7-2; CDR3 DNA: TGTGCCAGCAGCTTGACCCAGCAGATAGCCAAAAACATTCAGTACTTC; CDR3 protein: CASSLTQQIAKNIQYF
clone size: many; J gene: TRBJ2-4; D gene: -; V gene: TRBV6-5; CDR3 DNA: TGTGCCAGCAGTCTCGGGGGGGACAGAGCCAAAAACATTCAGTACTTC; CDR3 protein: CASSLGGDRAKNIQYF
clone size: once; J gene: TRBJ1-5; D gene: -; V gene: TRBV20-1; CDR3 DNA: TGCAGTGCTAGCTCACGGACTCTGGGTAGGGTACAGCCCCAGCATTTT; CDR3 protein: CSASSRTLGRVQPQHF
clone size: few; J gene: TRBJ2-3; D gene: TRBD2; V gene: TRBV4-2; CDR3 DNA: TGTGCCAGCAGCCAAGGGTTAGCGGGGGATGATACGCAGTATTTT; CDR3 protein: CASSQGLAGDDTQYF
clone size: -; J gene: TRBJ2-7; D gene: TRBD2; V gene: TRBV7-3; CDR3 DNA: TGTGCCAGCAGCCCCGGGACTAGCGGGGGGGCGTCCTACGAGCAGTACTTC; CDR3 protein: CASSPGTSGGASYEQYF
clone size: many; J gene: TRBJ1-5; D gene: -; V gene: TRBV10-3; CDR3 DNA: TGTGCCATCACGGAGGGCCTTGGGCAGCCCCAGCATTTT; CDR3 protein: CAITEGLGQPQHF
clone size: -; J gene: TRBJ1-2; D gene: -; V gene: TRBV5-1; CDR3 DNA: TGCGCCAGCAGCTTGAGCCAGGGAAACTATGGCTACACCTTC; CDR3 protein: CASSLSQGNYGYTF
clone size: few; J gene: TRBJ1-3; D gene: -; V gene: TRBV20-1; CDR3 DNA: TGCAGTGCTAGCCCCTTGTCTGGCAGCGGAAACACCATATATTTT; CDR3 protein: CSASPLSGSGNTIYF
clone size: -; J gene: TRBJ2-5; D gene: -; V gene: TRBV5-1; CDR3 DNA: TGCGCCAGCAGCTTAGGACAGTACGCCGAGACCCAGTACTTC; CDR3 protein: CASSLGQYAETQYF
clone size: -; J gene: TRBJ1-1; D gene: -; V gene: TRBV29-1; CDR3 DNA: TGCAGCGCGACGGGGGGGGAAGGCACTGAAGCTTTCTTT; CDR3 protein: CSATGGEGTEAFF
clone size: few; J gene: TRBJ1-2; D gene: TRBD1; V gene: TRBV7-2; CDR3 DNA: TGTGCCAGCAGCTGGGACAGGGGGCAAGGCTACACCTTC; CDR3 protein: CASSWDRGQGYTF
clone size: few; J gene: TRBJ1-1; D gene: -; V gene: TRBV14; CDR3 DNA: TGTGCCAGCAGCCAAGGAGGGACATTCATGAACACTGAAGCTTTCTTT; CDR3 protein: CASSQGGTFMNTEAFF
clone size: -; J gene: TRBJ2-2; D gene: TRBD1; V gene: TRBV30; CDR3 DNA: TGTGCCTGGGGCACAGGGGGGAACACCGGGGAGCTGTTTTTT; CDR3 protein: CAWGTGGNTGELFF
clone size: -; J gene: TRBJ2-3; D gene: TRBD2; V gene: TRBV2; CDR3 DNA: TGTGCCACCGGGACTAGCGGGGGGGCTGTGGATACGCAGTATTTT; CDR3 protein: CATGTSGGAVDTQYF
clone size: few; J gene: TRBJ2-3; D gene: -; V gene: TRBV6-5; CDR3 DNA: TGTGCCAGCAGTCAGTCCAGGGGCGGCGCGACAGATACGCAGTATTTT; CDR3 protein: CASSQSRGGATDTQYF
clone size: few; J gene: TRBJ2-7; D gene: -; V gene: TRBV7-9; CDR3 DNA: TGTGCCAGCAGCTTATCCCTAGCCGACCCCTACGAGCAGTACTTC; CDR3 protein: CASSLSLADPYEQYF